The rows below give T cell receptor beta chains drawn from one sample of a study of sequential checkpoint blockade in melanoma. Sequenced by immunoSEQ multiplex PCR; TCRdb stores in-frame clones only, minus some. The table has about 25,000 clones, roughly 80% seen once. Sequences were derived from CD8+ T cells sorted from blood (inferred from file names), sampled from a patient given nivolumab and ipilimumab in sequence. These receptors were collected from a human donor with melanoma. Both conserved end residues are part of each CDR3. Each record gives: D gene, clone size, V gene, J gene, CDR3 DNA, CDR3 protein. The D gene is left open where the match is weak. The listing skips clone size in some rows; elsewhere it reads once, few, many or a size class.

-,-,TRBV10-2,TRBJ2-3,TGCGCCAGCAGTTCATTAGCGGCGGCGACAGATACGCAGTATTTT,CASSSLAAATDTQYF
-,-,TRBV28,TRBJ2-3,TGTGCCAGCAGTCTGCCGACCAGGGGCGGGGATACGCAGTATTTT,CASSLPTRGGDTQYF
-,-,TRBV4-2,TRBJ1-5,TGTGCCAGCAGCCGGTCGGCGGGAGCTAGCAATCAGCCCCAGCATTTT,CASSRSAGASNQPQHF
TRBD1,-,TRBV27,TRBJ1-2,TGTGCCAGCAGTTTATTCCCCGACAGGGGGACCGGGGGCTACACCTTC,CASSLFPDRGTGGYTF
TRBD1,few,TRBV4-3,TRBJ2-7,TGCGCCAGCAGCCAAGATCCTGGGACAGGCTCCTACGAGCAGTACTTC,CASSQDPGTGSYEQYF
TRBD1,-,TRBV29-1,TRBJ2-1,TGCAGCGTTGAAGATGCCGGGACAGGGGCCTACAATGAGCAGTTCTTC,CSVEDAGTGAYNEQFF
-,-,TRBV19,TRBJ2-5,TGTGCCAGTAGTATAGCGGCGGGAGAGACCCAGTACTTC,CASSIAAGETQYF
TRBD1,-,TRBV4-3,TRBJ2-2,TGCGCCAGCAGCCCCGGACAGGGTGGCACCGGGGAGCTGTTTTTT,CASSPGQGGTGELFF
-,once,TRBV7-9,TRBJ2-7,TGTGCCAGCAGCAAAACAGGGCTCGAGCAGTACTTC,CASSKTGLEQYF
-,-,TRBV19,TRBJ2-7,TGTGCCAGTAGTATAACCTTTCCCCTCACGGGCGAGCAGTACTTC,CASSITFPLTGEQYF
-,few,TRBV4-2,TRBJ2-3,TGTGCCAGCAGCGACCTTGAGCGGGGCACAGATACGCAGTATTTT,CASSDLERGTDTQYF
TRBD1,-,TRBV2,TRBJ2-1,TGTGCCAGCAGTGGCGGTTATGGACAGGGGGACAATGAGCAGTTCTTC,CASSGGYGQGDNEQFF
TRBD1,-,TRBV4-1,TRBJ2-7,TGCGCCAGCAGCCAAGTGGAACAGGGGTACGAGCAGTACTTC,CASSQVEQGYEQYF
-,-,TRBV9,TRBJ2-2,TGTGCCAGCAGCTTATCAGGGACGAACACCGGGGAGCTGTTTTTT,CASSLSGTNTGELFF
TRBD1,-,TRBV19,TRBJ2-7,TGTGCCACGTCCAGACAGGGTTCCTCCTACGAGCAGTACTTC,CATSRQGSSYEQYF
-,few,TRBV27,TRBJ1-2,TGTGCCAGCAGTTTATCCGGGCTCCAGCAAAGGGGCTATGGCTACACCTTC,CASSLSGLQQRGYGYTF
TRBD2,-,TRBV7-9,TRBJ2-2,TGTGCCAGCAGCCACACTAGCGGGAGTAACACCGGGGAGCTGTTTTTT,CASSHTSGSNTGELFF
-,-,TRBV6-5,TRBJ2-6,TGTGCCAGCAGTTACTCAACAGGGCCTGGGGCCAACGTCCTGACTTTC,CASSYSTGPGANVLTF
-,few,TRBV15,TRBJ2-7,TGTGCCACCAGCAGAGAACGGAGGGAGCAGTACTTC,CATSRERREQYF
-,-,TRBV4-1,TRBJ2-3,TGCGCCAGCAGCCTCCTCAGGGCCCCACGCACAGATACGCAGTATTTT,CASSLLRAPRTDTQYF
-,-,TRBV18,TRBJ2-2,TGTGCCAGCTCACCCCCCTCGGACACCGGGGAGCTGTTTTTT,CASSPPSDTGELFF
-,-,TRBV6-1,TRBJ2-7,TGTGCCAGCAGTTGGACAGAGGCGCCGTACGAGCAGTACTTC,CASSWTEAPYEQYF
-,-,TRBV11-2,TRBJ2-7,TGTGCCAGCAGCTTAGACAGGGGCTACGAGCAGTACTTC,CASSLDRGYEQYF
-,once,TRBV5-4,TRBJ2-7,TGTGCCAGCAGCCCCGCGAGCTCCTACGAGCAGTACTTC,CASSPASSYEQYF
-,-,TRBV27,TRBJ2-2,TGTGCCAGCAGTTTAGTCTCCGGAGCTGCCGGGGAGCTGTTTTTT,CASSLVSGAAGELFF
-,once,TRBV27,TRBJ1-5,TGTGCCAGCAGCATCCAGGAAAATCAGCCCCAGCATTTT,CASSIQENQPQHF
-,-,TRBV19,TRBJ2-1,TGTGCCAGCGCTCCAGCGGGTTTCCACTCCTACAATGAGCAGTTCTTC,CASAPAGFHSYNEQFF
TRBD1,-,TRBV28,TRBJ1-5,TGTGCCAGCAGTTCCGGACAGGGATATCAGCCCCAGCATTTT,CASSSGQGYQPQHF
-,once,TRBV6-4,TRBJ2-3,TGTGCCGGCCGCCACCGGAGCGGTAGCACAGATACGCAGTATTTT,CAGRHRSGSTDTQYF
-,-,TRBV7-8,TRBJ1-1,TGTGCCAGCAGCGTCTTTCTTGAACAGGGACCCCCTGAAGCTTTCTTT,CASSVFLEQGPPEAFF
TRBD1,-,TRBV9,TRBJ2-1,TGTGCCAGCAGCGTAGGGACAGGGCTGGATGAGCAGTTCTTC,CASSVGTGLDEQFF
-,-,TRBV9,TRBJ2-7,TGTGCCAGCAGCGTAGCCGGGACCAGGGGCTTGTACTTC,CASSVAGTRGLYF
TRBD1,-,TRBV4-1,TRBJ1-5,TGCGCCAGCAGCCACGTGACAGGGTCTAGCAATCAGCCCCAGCATTTT,CASSHVTGSSNQPQHF
-,-,TRBV4-2,TRBJ1-2,TGTGCCGTCTGGGGGGGGGCAAACTATGGCTACACCTTC,CAVWGGANYGYTF
-,once,TRBV27,TRBJ2-3,TGTGCCAGCAGTTTACGAGATACGCAGTATTTT,CASSLRDTQYF
-,-,TRBV4-2,TRBJ1-1,TGTGCCAGCAGCCAGGAAACAGGGCCCACTGAAGCTTTCTTT,CASSQETGPTEAFF
-,-,TRBV4-1,TRBJ1-5,TGCGCCAGCAGCCAAGATAGGGGGGGGCGCAATCAGCCCCAGCATTTT,CASSQDRGGRNQPQHF
TRBD2,-,TRBV9,TRBJ2-7,TGTGCCAGCAGCGTAGCTATGACTAGCGGGAGATTCGAGCAGTACTTC,CASSVAMTSGRFEQYF
TRBD1,-,TRBV6-4,TRBJ2-1,TGTGCCAGCAGTGACGGGACAGGGTACAATGAGCAGTTCTTC,CASSDGTGYNEQFF
-,once,TRBV19,TRBJ2-1,TGTGCCAGTAGTAGCGGGTACAATGAGCAGTTCTTC,CASSSGYNEQFF
-,-,TRBV9,TRBJ2-1,TGTGCCAGCAGCGTTCGACTATGGAATGAGCAGTTCTTC,CASSVRLWNEQFF
TRBD1,-,TRBV11-2,TRBJ1-2,TGTGCCAGCGAAGGGTATAACAGGGGGAATAACTATGGCTACACCTTC,CASEGYNRGNNYGYTF
-,-,TRBV9,TRBJ1-2,TGTGCCAGCAGCGTAGTTGGGGGCGCGAATGGCTACACCTTC,CASSVVGGANGYTF
-,-,TRBV29-1,TRBJ1-2,TGCAGCGTTGGAGGGTCAATCTATGGCTACACCTTC,CSVGGSIYGYTF
TRBD1,-,TRBV25-1,TRBJ1-3,TGTGCCAGCAGGGACAGGGTGGGCTCTGGAAACACCATATATTTT,CASRDRVGSGNTIYF
TRBD1,-,TRBV28,TRBJ2-6,TGTGCCAGCAGTCCCCGGACAGGGGCGGCCAACGTCCTGACTTTC,CASSPRTGAANVLTF
TRBD1,-,TRBV5-6,TRBJ2-1,TGTGCCAGCAGGGCATCAGGGGGCGCGTCCTACAATGAGCAGTTCTTC,CASRASGGASYNEQFF
TRBD2,-,TRBV4-3,TRBJ2-2,TGCGCCAGCAGCCAAGATAGGGAGGGCGGCGACACCGGGGAGCTGTTTTTT,CASSQDREGGDTGELFF
TRBD2,-,TRBV7-3,TRBJ2-2,TGTGCCAGCAGCTTAATTGCTAGCGGGACCGGGGAGCTGTTTTTT,CASSLIASGTGELFF
-,few,TRBV4-3,TRBJ1-4,TGCGCCAGCAGCCAAGATCGAGGAGGCCCTAATGAAAAACTGTTTTTT,CASSQDRGGPNEKLFF
-,once,TRBV28,TRBJ2-5,TGTGCCAGCAGTTTCCCCCTTTCAGGGACACAAGAGACCCAGTACTTC,CASSFPLSGTQETQYF
TRBD2,once,TRBV4-2,TRBJ2-3,TGTGCCAGCAGCCAAGCGACTAGCGAAGGCACAGATACGCAGTATTTT,CASSQATSEGTDTQYF
-,-,TRBV27,TRBJ1-1,TGTGCCAGCAGTTGGGGGCCGGGGGGAGTACGGAACACTGAAGCTTTCTTT,CASSWGPGGVRNTEAFF
-,few,TRBV23-1,TRBJ2-1,TGCGCCAGCAGTCAATCGAGAGGGAGAAATGAGCAGTTCTTC,CASSQSRGRNEQFF
-,-,TRBV5-5,TRBJ2-7,TGTGCCAGCAGCTCGGGGGTTGGGGGCGAGCAGTACTTC,CASSSGVGGEQYF
-,-,TRBV27,TRBJ1-1,TGTGCCAGCAGTTTACGTCCGGGAAGCAACACTGAAGCTTTCTTT,CASSLRPGSNTEAFF
-,-,TRBV29-1,TRBJ2-1,TGCAGTTACCGGGACTCCCCCTACAATGAGCAGTTCTTC,CSYRDSPYNEQFF
TRBD2,once,TRBV4-1,TRBJ2-7,TGCGCCAGCAGCCAAGCGCGGGAGGGCTACGAGCAGTACTTC,CASSQAREGYEQYF
-,once,TRBV27,TRBJ1-2,TGTGCCAGCAGTTTTGGCCCTACGGGAGGCTACACCTTC,CASSFGPTGGYTF